This T cell receptor beta chain emerged from a study of PD-1 blockade in classical Hodgkin lymphoma. Study-wide results and limits: Repertoires differed for reasons still undefined, possibly disease activity or prior therapy. Healthy donors reportedly exceeded newly diagnosed patients in baseline TCR diversity.

Clones were read by immunoSEQ multiplex PCR, and TCRdb kept only the in-frame ones, dropping some. Found here are around 30,000 clones, 85% to 90% of them singletons; the top ten hold around 0.2%. There are 13 residues in the CDR3. Germline V CDR1 and CDR2: SGDLS, YYNGEE. The V gene lost 0 bases and the J gene lost 6 bases, with 8 bases spanning the gap. Worth noting for this clone: Its target is not known.

Time point given: newly diagnosed, previously untreated cHL patient sample. Magnetic negative selection was used to purify CD4+ T cells from thawed PBMCs. The sample comprised CD4+ T cells from blood. The V call is TRBV9, the J call TRBJ2-3; D is ambiguous. This TCR was sampled from a human donor with classical Hodgkin lymphoma. This chain's CDR3 is CASSVDLGDTQYF. CDR3 in DNA: TGTGCCAGCAGCGTAGATTTGGGGGATACGCAGTATTTT.